The entry that follows covers one T cell receptor (beta chain) sequence. Its specific antigen is unknown. A junction boundary mismatches the germline segment, possibly from a read error. Reading from cysteine to phenylalanine, the CDR3 counts 14 amino acids. Of the read, only the CDR3 DNA is kept; its 42 bases are in frame from base 1. Per the germline V gene (reference sequence), SSHAT is the CDR1 and FNYEAQ is the CDR2. A second Seattle source provided samples from volunteer blood donors who had recovered from COVID-19. Collaborating institutions collected whole blood in K2EDTA tubes following their own protocols. For TCRbeta analysis, collaborator samples were shipped as frozen whole blood, as isolated PBMCs, or as DNA extracted from either sample type. TCRbeta CDR3 regions were amplified from genomic DNA by means of the immunoSEQ Assay, a bias-controlled multiplex PCR. The published analysis was carried out like this. The number of nucleated cells in each sample was estimated by amplification of reference gene primers within the assay. To quantify the absolute abundance of each unique TCRbeta CDR3 rearrangement, sequence reads were collapsed and filtered. For each sample, productive Simpson clonality was calculated by taking the square root of Simpson's diversity index across productive rearrangements. TCRdb retrieved this table from immuneACCESS and kept in-frame rearrangements only. Not all clones are present; in checked studies, unresolved V genes account for under half, and no reason is known for the remainder. V and J calls and clone size come straight from that table; D and trimming were deduced from the DNA. Counted in this sample were 250,000 to 300,000 clones; roughly nine tenths of them appeared once. The ten largest clones add up to about 2.2% of the sample.

This specimen comes from a study of blood T cell repertoires in COVID-19 (dated by TCRdb to about 2020). Regarding the complete study: Samples from collaborators originated in the United States, Italy and Spain and spanned both the acute and convalescent phases of COVID-19. Where HLA class I and class II types were available, the types were taken from metadata supplied by the sample provider, not from assay-based typing. The prospective study material was composed of cDNA or gDNA derived from T cells, B-cell-depleted T cells, or PBMCs. Subjects who had been exposed to COVID-19, were actively infected with it, or had recovered from it provided the deeply sampled blood TCRbeta repertoires that made up the dataset. Samples came from the ongoing ImmuneRACE study (first 160 participants) plus 1,254 subjects from 6 global collaborators. Nearly every sample came with metadata listing a de-identified subject ID, COVID-19 status, age in years and sex. The repertoires were released in a freely available public database intended as a resource for research on the immune response to SARS-CoV-2.

Points the paper makes about the study in general: The amount of clinical and demographic metadata varied by source and participant and was provided uncurated.

This TCR came from a woman in her fifties or sixties who had recovered from COVID-19. The rearrangement joined TRBV7-7 to TRBJ2-5, with TRBD2 identical over 7 junction bases. The sequenced sample was peripheral blood. The CDR3 protein is CASSPDGSGETQYF. The DNA sequence is TGTGCTAGCAGCCCGGACGGTAGCGGGGAGACCCAGTACTTC.